The 20 T cell receptor beta chains reported below all come from one sample, sequenced in a study of CD8 T cells in ankylosing spondylitis. Overall study findings and caveats: There was a TCR beta motif, made of roughly eight highly homologous variants, that appeared characteristic of ankylosing spondylitis blood.

No antigens are known for them. TCRdb recomputed calls from the 5' RACE reads with MiXCR, one row per CDR3 protein. The sample holds 400,000 to 450,000 distinct CDR3 sequences, 17% seen once. The sample was blood, either unsorted or a sorted T cell fraction (not recorded which). Receptor source: a male donor with ankylosing spondylitis.

This clonotype has a handful of counts. Written as DNA, the CDR3 is TGTGCCAGCAGCACCCGGGACGGGAACACTGAAGCTTTCTTT. This codes for CASSTRDGNTEAFF. V is TRBV7-2 and J is TRBJ1-1, with D maybe TRBD1 (5 bases). The V and J ends lost 5 bases and 1 base respectively, with 11 bases between them. The germline gives CDR1 SGHTA, CDR2 FQGNSA. The CDR3 extends over 14 amino acids.

The chain is built from TRBV9 and TRBJ2-5; 9 positions match TRBD1. With V trimmed by 3 bases and J by 3 bases, 6 bases remained unmatched. Germline assignment: CDR1 SGDLS and CDR2 YYNGEE. The CDR3 is 15 residues long. The CDR3, as DNA: TGTGCCAGCAGCGCAGGGACAGGGAAAGAAGAGACCCAGTACTTC. Translation: CASSAGTGKEETQYF. The variable domain in full, completed from reference TRBV9 and TRBJ2-5, reads DSGVTQTPKHLITATGQRVTLRCSPRSGDLSVYWYQQSLDQGLQFLIQYYNGEERAKGNILERFSAQQFPDLHSELNLSSLELGDSALYFCASSAGTGKEETQYFGPGTRLLVL.

This rearrangement joins TRBV24-1 to TRBJ2-3; TRBD2 is a possible D gene (6 bases). The ends were cut back, 3 bases at V and 2 bases at J, with 11 bases in the middle. The length of the CDR3 is 15 residues. Germline V gene lookup returns CDR1 KGHDR and CDR2 SFDVKD. The CDR3 coding sequence is TGTGCCACCAGTGATCAGGAGGGATTCACAGATACGCAGTATTTT. It translates to CATSDQEGFTDTQYF.

This clonotype was seen ten or more times. The chain links TRBV2 to TRBJ1-4; D uncertain. CDR3 length: 14 amino acids. V was cut by 4 bases and J by 2 bases, with 8 bases left in between. Germline values: CDR1 SNHLY, CDR2 FYNNEI. The CDR3 loop is CASSAGYTNEKLFF. The CDR3 DNA reads TGTGCCAGCAGTGCGGGGTATACTAATGAAAAACTGTTTTTT. Complete variable domain (other parts from reference TRBV2 and TRBJ1-4): EPEVTQTPSHQVTQMGQEVILRCVPISNHLYFYWYRQILGQKVEFLVSFYNNEISEKSEIFDDQFSVERPDGSNFTLKIRSTKLEDSAMYFCASSAGYTNEKLFFGSGTQLSVL.

The chain has TRBV7-8 and TRBJ1-6, with a possible D match to TRBD1 (5 bases). This CDR3 has 16 amino acids. In germline, CDR1 is SGHVS, CDR2 FQNEAQ. Deletions cut 1 base from V and 3 bases from J, with 10 bases between. This CDR3 reads CASSLEGANYNSPLHF. The CDR3 DNA is TGTGCCAGCAGCTTAGAAGGGGCAAACTATAATTCACCCCTCCACTTT.

The chain joins TRBV7-9 to TRBJ2-1; D not resolved. The CDR3 contains 11 residues. Germline-derived CDR1 and CDR2 are SEHNR and FQNEAQ (reference sequence). V lost 5 bases and J 8 bases, leaving 7 bases between the germline ends. CDR3 bases: TGTGCCAGCAGCCGAAGGGATGAGCAGTTCTTC. Residues: CASSRRDEQFF.

This chain joins TRBV12-3 or TRBV12-4 and TRBJ1-2; D not certain. This CDR3 has 13 amino acids. The germline V and J ends were trimmed by 7 bases and 6 bases, with 15 bases remaining between them. Here the CDR3 DNA reads TGTGCCAGCAAAACAACGGGCGGGAATGGCTACACCTTC. Translation: CASKTTGGNGYTF.

In its sample, this clonotype was seen a few times. This chain links TRBV5-1 with TRBJ2-1, with D tentatively TRBD1 or TRBD2 (6 bases each). In germline, CDR1 is SGHRS, CDR2 YFSETQ. Trimming removed 5 bases at V and 8 bases at J, with 11 bases between. This CDR3 spans 12 amino acids. CDR3 sequence: CASRQGGDEQFF. For the CDR3, the DNA is TGCGCCAGCAGACAGGGAGGTGATGAGCAGTTCTTC. Combining the CDR3 with reference TRBV5-1 and TRBJ2-1 gives the whole variable domain KAGVTQTPRYLIKTRGQQVTLSCSPISGHRSVSWYQQTPGQGLQFLFEYFSETQRNKGNFPGRFSGRQFSNSRSEMNVSTLELGDSALYLCASRQGGDEQFFGPGTRLTVL.

This clonotype was observed at least ten times. J is TRBJ2-1 and V is TRBV11-2, with 9 nucleotides matching TRBD2. With 5 bases clipped from V and 2 bases from J, the junction kept 1 base outside the gene matches. The CDR3 totals 14 residues. The V gene's germline CDR1 is SGHAT and CDR2 FQNNGV. The CDR3: CASSRLAAYNEQFF. In nucleotides, the CDR3 is TGTGCCAGCAGCAGACTAGCGGCCTACAATGAGCAGTTCTTC. The full variable domain, with the rest looked up from reference TRBV11-2 and TRBJ2-1, is EAGVAQSPRYKIIEKRQSVAFWCNPISGHATLYWYQQILGQGPKLLIQFQNNGVVDDSQLPKDRFSAERLKGVDSTLKIQPAKLEDSAVYLCASSRLAAYNEQFFGPGTRLTVL.

The chain is built from TRBV7-2 and TRBJ1-5, with 7 positions matching TRBD1. The CDR3 sequence is 15 residues long. Germline-derived CDR1 and CDR2 are SGHTA and FQGNSA. J gave up 0 bases and V 2 bases, and 1 base lay outside the gene matches. The CDR3 DNA reads as TGTGCCAGCAGCTTACAGGGGGATAGCAATCAGCCCCAGCATTTT. Residues: CASSLQGDSNQPQHF.

The chain recombines TRBV7-6 with TRBJ2-5, with D tentatively TRBD1 (5 bases). The CDR3 length is 13 residues. Germline assignment: CDR1 SGHVS and CDR2 FNYEAQ. The ends were cut back, 5 bases at V and 4 bases at J, with 11 bases in the middle. The CDR3 protein is CASSQVRGETQYF. In DNA, the CDR3 is TGTGCCAGCAGCCAAGTTAGGGGAGAGACCCAGTACTTC. The full variable domain, its missing parts supplied by reference TRBV7-6 and TRBJ2-5, is GAGVSQSPRYKVTKRGQDVALRCDPISGHVSLYWYRQALGQGPEFLTYFNYEAQQDKSGLPNDRFSAERPEGSISTLTIQRTEQRDSAMYRCASSQVRGETQYFGPGTRLLVL.

The chain couples TRBV5-1 to TRBJ2-5, with a weak D call TRBD2 (7 bases). The CDR3 has 16 amino acids. Germline CDR1 SGHRS, CDR2 YFSETQ. Trimming shortened V by 0 bases and J by 4 bases, and 16 bases separated the two germline ends. The CDR3 reads CASSLAGGRMAETQYF. Here the CDR3 DNA reads TGCGCCAGCAGCTTGGCCGGGGGGCGAATGGCAGAGACCCAGTACTTC.

This clonotype turned up a few times. The chain has TRBV28 and TRBJ2-3, with 8 nucleotides matching TRBD1. In germline, CDR1 is MDHEN, CDR2 SYDVKM. J gave up 2 bases and V 8 bases, and 3 bases lay outside the gene matches. The CDR3 is 13 amino acids. The CDR3 nucleotides are TGTGCCAGCGGGGACAGGAACACAGATACGCAGTATTTT. Its protein product is CASGDRNTDTQYF.

V gene TRBV28 combines with J gene TRBJ1-5; D is undetermined. The CDR3 has 13 residues. V was trimmed by 7 bases and J by 3 bases, leaving 10 bases between them. CDR1 is MDHEN and CDR2 is SYDVKM in the germline V gene. The CDR3 coding sequence is TGTGCCAGCATTACGCAGACCAATCAGCCCCAGCATTTT. This sequence encodes CASITQTNQPQHF.

The chain links TRBV4-1 to TRBJ2-6; a possible D gene is TRBD1 (6 bases). Per the germline V gene, CDR1 is MGHRA and CDR2 is YSYEKL. V lost 1 base, J lost 1 base, and 17 bases lay in between. The CDR3 spans 19 residues. The chain's CDR3 is CASSQAQWTEGSGANVLTF. CDR3 nucleotide sequence: TGCGCCAGCAGCCAAGCACAATGGACAGAAGGATCTGGGGCCAACGTCCTGACTTTC.

The DNA for the CDR3 is TGCAGTGCTAGTTGGTCTGGGGCCAACGTCCTGACTTTC. Translating gives CSASWSGANVLTF. V gene TRBV20-1 combines with J gene TRBJ2-6; D call uncertain. The CDR3 sequence is 13 residues long. The germline V gene encodes CDR1 DFQATT and CDR2 SNEGSKA (reference sequence). V was trimmed by 3 bases and J by 1 base, leaving 4 bases between them.

The chain has TRBV3-1 and TRBJ1-1, with 8 bases lining up with TRBD1. The CDR3 runs to 19 residues. V lost 0 bases to trimming and J lost 0 bases; unmatched junction nucleotides: 12. Germline V CDR1 and CDR2: LGHDT, YNNKEL (reference sequence). The CDR3 DNA sequence: TGTGCCAGCAGCCAAGATAGGACAGGGAAAGAGGTCATGAACACTGAAGCTTTCTTT. Translated: CASSQDRTGKEVMNTEAFF.

This clonotype was seen many times. The rearrangement uses TRBV28 and TRBJ2-2; D gene ambiguous. CDR1 and CDR2 from the germline V gene are MDHEN and SYDVKM. V dropped 2 bases and J dropped 9 bases, with 16 bases sitting between them. The CDR3 runs to 15 residues. For the CDR3, the DNA is TGTGCCAGCAGTTTACCCGGACGGTGGGCCCGGGAGCTGTTTTTT. This gives the protein CASSLPGRWARELFF.

This clonotype came up many times. The chain has TRBV12-3 or TRBV12-4 and TRBJ1-3; a possible D gene is TRBD1 (6 bases). Trimming stripped 7 bases from V and 0 bases from J, with 19 bases between. CDR3 length equals 17 residues. The CDR3 is CASTRLRGASSGNTIYF. CDR3 in DNA: TGTGCCAGCACTCGACTCCGGGGGGCGTCCTCTGGAAACACCATATATTTT.

In its sample, this clonotype was seen many times. The V gene is TRBV7-9, the J gene TRBJ2-3; 7 bases align to TRBD1. CDR3 length: 14 amino acids. J was trimmed by 3 bases and V by 1 base; bases with no gene match: 1. Looked up from germline, CDR1 is SEHNR and CDR2 is FQNEAQ (reference sequence). The CDR3: CASSLGGQTDTQYF. CDR3 nucleotide sequence: TGTGCCAGCAGCTTAGGGGGACAGACAGATACGCAGTATTTT.